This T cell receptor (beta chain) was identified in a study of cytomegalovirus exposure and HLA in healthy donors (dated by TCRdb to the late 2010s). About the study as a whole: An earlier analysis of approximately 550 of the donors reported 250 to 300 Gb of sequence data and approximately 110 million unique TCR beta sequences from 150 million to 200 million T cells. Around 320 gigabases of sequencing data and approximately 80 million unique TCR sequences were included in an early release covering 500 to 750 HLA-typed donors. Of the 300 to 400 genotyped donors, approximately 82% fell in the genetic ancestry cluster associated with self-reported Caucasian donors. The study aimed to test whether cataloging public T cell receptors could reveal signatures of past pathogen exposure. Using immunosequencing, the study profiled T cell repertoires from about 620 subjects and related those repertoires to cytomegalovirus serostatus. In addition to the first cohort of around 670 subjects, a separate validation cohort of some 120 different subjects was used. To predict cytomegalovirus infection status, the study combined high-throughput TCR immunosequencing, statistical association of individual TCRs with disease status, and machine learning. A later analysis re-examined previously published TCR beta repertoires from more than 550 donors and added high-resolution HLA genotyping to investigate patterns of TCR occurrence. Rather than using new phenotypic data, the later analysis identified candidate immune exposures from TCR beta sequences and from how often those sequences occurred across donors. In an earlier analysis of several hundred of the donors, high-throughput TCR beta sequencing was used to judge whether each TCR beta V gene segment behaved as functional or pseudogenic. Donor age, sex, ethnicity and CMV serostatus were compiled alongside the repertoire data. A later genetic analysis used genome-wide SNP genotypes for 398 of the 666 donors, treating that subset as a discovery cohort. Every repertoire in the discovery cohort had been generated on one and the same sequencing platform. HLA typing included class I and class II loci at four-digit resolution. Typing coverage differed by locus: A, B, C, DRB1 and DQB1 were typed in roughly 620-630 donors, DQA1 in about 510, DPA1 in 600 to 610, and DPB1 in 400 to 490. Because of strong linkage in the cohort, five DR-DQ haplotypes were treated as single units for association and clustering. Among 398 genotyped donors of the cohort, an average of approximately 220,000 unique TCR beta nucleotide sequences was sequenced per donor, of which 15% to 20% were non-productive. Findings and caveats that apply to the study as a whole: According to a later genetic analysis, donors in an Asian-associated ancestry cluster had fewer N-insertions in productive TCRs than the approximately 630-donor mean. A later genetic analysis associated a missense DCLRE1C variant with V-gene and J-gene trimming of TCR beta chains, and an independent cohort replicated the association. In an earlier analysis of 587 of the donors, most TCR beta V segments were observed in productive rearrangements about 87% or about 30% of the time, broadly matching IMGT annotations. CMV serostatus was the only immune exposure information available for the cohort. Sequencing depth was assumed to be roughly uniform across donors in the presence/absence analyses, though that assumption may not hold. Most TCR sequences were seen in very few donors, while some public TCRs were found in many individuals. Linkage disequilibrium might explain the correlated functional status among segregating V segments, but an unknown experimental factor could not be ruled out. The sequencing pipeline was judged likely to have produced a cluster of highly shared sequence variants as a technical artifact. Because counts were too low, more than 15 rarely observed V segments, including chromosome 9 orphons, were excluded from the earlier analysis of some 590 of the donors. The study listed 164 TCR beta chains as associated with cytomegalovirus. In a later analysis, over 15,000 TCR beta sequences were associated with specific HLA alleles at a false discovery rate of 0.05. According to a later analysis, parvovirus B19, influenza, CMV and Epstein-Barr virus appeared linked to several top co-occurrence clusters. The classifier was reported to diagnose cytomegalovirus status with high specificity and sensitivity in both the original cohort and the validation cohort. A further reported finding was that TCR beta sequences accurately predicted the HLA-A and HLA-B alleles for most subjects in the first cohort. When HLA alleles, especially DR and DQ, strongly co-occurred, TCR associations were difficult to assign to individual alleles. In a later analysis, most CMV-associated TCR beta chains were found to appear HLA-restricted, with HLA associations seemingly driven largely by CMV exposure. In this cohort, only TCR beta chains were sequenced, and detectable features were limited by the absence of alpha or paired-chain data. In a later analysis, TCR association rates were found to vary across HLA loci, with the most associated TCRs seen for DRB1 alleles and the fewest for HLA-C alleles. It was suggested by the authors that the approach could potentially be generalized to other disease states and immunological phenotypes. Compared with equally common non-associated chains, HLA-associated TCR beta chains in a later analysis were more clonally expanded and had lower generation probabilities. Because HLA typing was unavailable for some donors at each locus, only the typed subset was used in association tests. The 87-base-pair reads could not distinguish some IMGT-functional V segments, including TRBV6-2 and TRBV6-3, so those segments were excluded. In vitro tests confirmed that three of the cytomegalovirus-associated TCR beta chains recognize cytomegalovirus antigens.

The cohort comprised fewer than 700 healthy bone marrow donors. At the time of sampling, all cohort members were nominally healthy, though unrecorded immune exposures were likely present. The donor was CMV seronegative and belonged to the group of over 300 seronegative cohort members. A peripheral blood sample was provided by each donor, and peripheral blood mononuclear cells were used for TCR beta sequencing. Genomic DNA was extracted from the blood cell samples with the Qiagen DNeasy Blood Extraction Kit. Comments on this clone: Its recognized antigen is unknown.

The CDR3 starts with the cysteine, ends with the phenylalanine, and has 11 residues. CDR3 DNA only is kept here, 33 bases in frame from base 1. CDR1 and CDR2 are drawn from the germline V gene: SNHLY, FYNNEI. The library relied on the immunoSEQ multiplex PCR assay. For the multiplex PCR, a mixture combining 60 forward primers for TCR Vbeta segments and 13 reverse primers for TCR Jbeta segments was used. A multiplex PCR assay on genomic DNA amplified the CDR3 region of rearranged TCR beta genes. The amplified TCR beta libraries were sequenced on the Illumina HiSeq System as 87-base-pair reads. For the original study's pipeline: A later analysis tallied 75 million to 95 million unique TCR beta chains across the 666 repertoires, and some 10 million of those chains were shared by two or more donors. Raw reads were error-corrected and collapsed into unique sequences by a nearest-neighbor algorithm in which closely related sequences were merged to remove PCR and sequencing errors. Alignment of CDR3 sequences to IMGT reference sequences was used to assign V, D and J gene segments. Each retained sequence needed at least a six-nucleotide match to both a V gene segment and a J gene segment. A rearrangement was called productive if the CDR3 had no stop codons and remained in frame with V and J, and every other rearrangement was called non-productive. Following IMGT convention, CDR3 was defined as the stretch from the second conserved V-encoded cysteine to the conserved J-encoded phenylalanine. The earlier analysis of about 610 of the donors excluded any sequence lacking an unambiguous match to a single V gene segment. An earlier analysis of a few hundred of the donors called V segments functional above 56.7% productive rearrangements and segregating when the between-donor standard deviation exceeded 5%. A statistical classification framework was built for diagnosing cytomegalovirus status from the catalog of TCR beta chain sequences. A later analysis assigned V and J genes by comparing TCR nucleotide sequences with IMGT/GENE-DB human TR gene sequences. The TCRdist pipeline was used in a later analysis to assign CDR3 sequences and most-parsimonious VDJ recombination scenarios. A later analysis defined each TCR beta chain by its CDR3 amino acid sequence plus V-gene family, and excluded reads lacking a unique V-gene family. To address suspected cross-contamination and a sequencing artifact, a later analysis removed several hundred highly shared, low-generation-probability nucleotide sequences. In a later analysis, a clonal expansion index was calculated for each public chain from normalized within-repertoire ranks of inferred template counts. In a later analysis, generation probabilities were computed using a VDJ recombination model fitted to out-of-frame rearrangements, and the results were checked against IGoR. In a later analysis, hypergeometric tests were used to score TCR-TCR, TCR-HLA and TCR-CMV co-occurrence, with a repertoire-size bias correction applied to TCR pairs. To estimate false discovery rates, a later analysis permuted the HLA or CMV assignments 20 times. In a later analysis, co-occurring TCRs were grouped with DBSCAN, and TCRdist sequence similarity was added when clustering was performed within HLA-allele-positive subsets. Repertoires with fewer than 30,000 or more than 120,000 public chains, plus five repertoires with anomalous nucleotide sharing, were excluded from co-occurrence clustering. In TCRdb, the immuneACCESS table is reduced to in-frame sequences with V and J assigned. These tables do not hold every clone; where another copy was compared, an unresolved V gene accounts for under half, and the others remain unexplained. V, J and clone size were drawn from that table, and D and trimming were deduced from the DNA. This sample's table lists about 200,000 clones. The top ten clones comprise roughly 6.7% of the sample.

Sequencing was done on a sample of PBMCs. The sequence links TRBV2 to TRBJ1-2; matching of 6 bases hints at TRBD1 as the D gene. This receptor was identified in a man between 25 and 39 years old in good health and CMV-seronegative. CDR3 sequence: CAGAALYGYTF. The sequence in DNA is TGTGCGGGGGCAGCGCTCTATGGCTACACCTTC.